This T cell receptor beta chain was obtained from a study of OX40 agonist ivuxolimab in advanced cancers. Clones were sequenced by immunoSEQ multiplex PCR, and TCRdb holds only the in-frame ones, with some missing. The data show about 45,000 clones, around 80% seen once. The CDR3 is made up of 17 amino acids. V dropped 6 bases and J dropped 1 base, with 22 bases sitting between them. Germline V gene lookup returns CDR1 MNHEY and CDR2 SMNVEV (reference sequence). The chain employs TRBV27 and TRBJ2-7, with D hard to call. Sequences were derived from CD4+ or CD8+ T cells sorted from blood, sampled in a trial of the OX40 agonist ivuxolimab. The clonotype was recovered from an adult with an advanced solid tumor such as melanoma, head and neck, liver or kidney cancer. The CDR3 coding sequence is TGTGCCAGCAGCCCCACTCCCGGTGTAGCAGCTTCCTACGAGCAGTACTTC. Translated: CASSPTPGVAASYEQYF.